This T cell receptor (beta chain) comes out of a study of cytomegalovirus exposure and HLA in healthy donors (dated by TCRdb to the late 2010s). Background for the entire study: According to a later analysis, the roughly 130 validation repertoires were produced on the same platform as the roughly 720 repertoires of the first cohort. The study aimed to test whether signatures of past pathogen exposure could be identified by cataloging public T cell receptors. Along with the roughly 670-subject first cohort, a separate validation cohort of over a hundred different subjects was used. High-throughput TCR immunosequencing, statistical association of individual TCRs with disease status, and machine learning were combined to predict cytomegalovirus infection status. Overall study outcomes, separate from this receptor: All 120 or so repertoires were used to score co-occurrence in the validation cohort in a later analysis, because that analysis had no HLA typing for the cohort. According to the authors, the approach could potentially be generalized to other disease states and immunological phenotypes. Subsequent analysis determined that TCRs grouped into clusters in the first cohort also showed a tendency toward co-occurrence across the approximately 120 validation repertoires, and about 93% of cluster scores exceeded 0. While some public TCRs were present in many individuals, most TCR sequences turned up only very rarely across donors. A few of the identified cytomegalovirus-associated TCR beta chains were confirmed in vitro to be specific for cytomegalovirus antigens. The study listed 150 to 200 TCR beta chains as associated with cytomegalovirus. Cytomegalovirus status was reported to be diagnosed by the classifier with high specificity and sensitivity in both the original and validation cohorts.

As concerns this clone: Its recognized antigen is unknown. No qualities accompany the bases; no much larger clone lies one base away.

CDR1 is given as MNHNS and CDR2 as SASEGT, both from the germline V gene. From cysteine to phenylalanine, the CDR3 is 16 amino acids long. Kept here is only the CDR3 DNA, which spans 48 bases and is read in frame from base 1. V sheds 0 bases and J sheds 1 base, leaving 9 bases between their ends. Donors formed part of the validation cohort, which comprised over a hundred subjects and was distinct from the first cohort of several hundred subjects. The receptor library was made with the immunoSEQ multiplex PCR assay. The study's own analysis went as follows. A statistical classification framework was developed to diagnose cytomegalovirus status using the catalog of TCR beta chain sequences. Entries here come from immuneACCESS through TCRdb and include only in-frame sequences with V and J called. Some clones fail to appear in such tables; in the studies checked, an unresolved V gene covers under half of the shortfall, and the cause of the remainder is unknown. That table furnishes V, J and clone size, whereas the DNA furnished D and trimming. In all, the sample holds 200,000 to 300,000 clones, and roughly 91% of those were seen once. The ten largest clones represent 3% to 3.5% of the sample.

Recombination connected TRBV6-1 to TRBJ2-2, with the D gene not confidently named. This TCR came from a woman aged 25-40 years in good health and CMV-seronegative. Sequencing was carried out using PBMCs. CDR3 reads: CASSEAELRNTGELFF. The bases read TGTGCCAGCAGTGAAGCTGAGCTGCGGAACACCGGGGAGCTGTTTTTT.